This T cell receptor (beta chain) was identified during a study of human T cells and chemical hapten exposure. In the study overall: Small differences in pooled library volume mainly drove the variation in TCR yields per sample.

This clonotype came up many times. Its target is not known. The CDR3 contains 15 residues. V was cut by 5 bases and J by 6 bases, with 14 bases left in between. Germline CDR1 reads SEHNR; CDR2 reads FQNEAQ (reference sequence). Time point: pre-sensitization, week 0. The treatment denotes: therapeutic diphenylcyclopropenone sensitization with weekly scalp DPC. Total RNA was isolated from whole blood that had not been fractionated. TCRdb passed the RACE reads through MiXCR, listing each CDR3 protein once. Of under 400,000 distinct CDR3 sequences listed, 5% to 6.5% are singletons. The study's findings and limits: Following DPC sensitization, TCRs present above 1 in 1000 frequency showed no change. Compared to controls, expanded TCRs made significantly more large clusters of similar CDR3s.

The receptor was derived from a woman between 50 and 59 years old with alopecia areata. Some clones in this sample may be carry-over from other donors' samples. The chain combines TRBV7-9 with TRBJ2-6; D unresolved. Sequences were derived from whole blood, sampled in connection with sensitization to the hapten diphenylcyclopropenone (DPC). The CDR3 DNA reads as TGTGCCAGCAGCACTGGACGGAACCAGGCCAACGTCCTGACTTTC. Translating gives CASSTGRNQANVLTF.